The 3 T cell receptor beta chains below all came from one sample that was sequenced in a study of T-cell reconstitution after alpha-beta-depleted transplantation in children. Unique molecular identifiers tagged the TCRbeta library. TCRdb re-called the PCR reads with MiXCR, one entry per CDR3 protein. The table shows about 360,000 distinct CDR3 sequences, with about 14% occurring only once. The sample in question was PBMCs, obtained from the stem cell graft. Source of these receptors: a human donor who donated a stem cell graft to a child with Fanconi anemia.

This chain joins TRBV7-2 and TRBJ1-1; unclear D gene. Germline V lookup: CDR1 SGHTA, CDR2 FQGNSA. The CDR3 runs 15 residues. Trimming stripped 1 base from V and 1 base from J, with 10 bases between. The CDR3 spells CASSLVAAANTEAFF. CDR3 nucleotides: TGTGCCAGCAGCTTAGTAGCGGCCGCGAACACTGAAGCTTTCTTT.

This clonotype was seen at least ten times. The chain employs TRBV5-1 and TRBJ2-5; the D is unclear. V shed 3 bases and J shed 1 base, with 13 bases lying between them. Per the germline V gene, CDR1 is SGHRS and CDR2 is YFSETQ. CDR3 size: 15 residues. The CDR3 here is CASSYDDMIQETQYF. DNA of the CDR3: TGCGCCAGCAGCTACGATGACATGATCCAAGAGACCCAGTACTTC.

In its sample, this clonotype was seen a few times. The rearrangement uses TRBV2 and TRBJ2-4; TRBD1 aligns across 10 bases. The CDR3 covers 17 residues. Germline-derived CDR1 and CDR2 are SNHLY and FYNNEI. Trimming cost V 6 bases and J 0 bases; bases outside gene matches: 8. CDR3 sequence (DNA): TGTGCCAGCAGAGGACAGGGGGTACATCTAGCCAAAAACATTCAGTACTTC. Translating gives CASRGQGVHLAKNIQYF.